What follows is one TCR beta chain and its context. Cohort placement rested on clinical history that participants reported themselves. The study counted Cohort 3 donors as recovered given two negative PCRs, clearance, or symptom resolution. CDR1 is LGHNA, CDR2 YSLEER, per germline. The CDR3 loop spans 16 amino acids. V was shortened by 0 bases and J by 2 bases, with 13 bases between the two germline ends. Using immunoSEQ multiplex PCR, the repertoire was profiled, and TCRdb retains in-frame clones only, with some absent. The table includes around 300,000 clones, approximately 81% detected once. This sample is part of a study of blood T cell repertoires in COVID-19. The overall study: PBMCs, B-cell-depleted T cells, or T cells provided the cDNA or gDNA that made up the material.

The chain joins TRBV4-3 to TRBJ1-2, with D uncertain. Sample: PBMCs or T cells enriched from blood (not recorded which). This TCR was recovered from a woman aged 45-59 years who had recovered from COVID-19. The CDR3 here is CASSQDYEGGNYGYTF. The CDR3 DNA sequence: TGCGCCAGCAGCCAAGATTATGAGGGCGGCAACTATGGCTACACCTTC.